These 4 T cell receptor beta chains were sequenced from one sample in a study of Ad26.COV2.S vaccination and SARS-CoV-2 variants. TCRdb's copy holds only in-frame clones and misses some; the assay was immunoSEQ multiplex PCR. Of around 400,000 clones detected, 75% to 90% appear once; the ten largest clones hold over 1.5%. Sample treatment: 15 to 20 received Ad26.COV2.S at low or high dose, single or two shots; 5 received placebo; per-sample allocation not given. Specimen acquisition occurred on day 63 following the initial vaccine or placebo injection. The sample in question was peripheral blood, obtained in a trial of Ad26.COV2.S vaccine versus placebo. The receptor source for this set is a person between 18 and 65 years old who received the Ad26.COV2.S COVID-19 vaccine or a placebo.

The rearrangement links TRBV9 to TRBJ1-2; 7 nucleotides line up with TRBD1. Germline CDR1 is SGDLS and CDR2 is YYNGEE. V was pared by 3 bases and J by 2 bases, with 10 bases of the junction left unmatched. CDR3 length: 16 amino acids. The CDR3 here is CASSAHTGTVNYGYTF. The CDR3 bases are TGTGCCAGCAGCGCCCACACCGGGACAGTCAACTATGGCTACACCTTC.

The V and J genes are TRBV13 and TRBJ2-1, with D unclear. This CDR3 spans 15 amino acids. Trimming left V 5 bases short and J 7 bases short, with 18 bases between. The germline gives CDR1 PRHDT, CDR2 FYEKMQ (reference sequence). CDR3 residues: CASSPRAVLGNEQFF. CDR3 bases: TGTGCCAGCAGCCCACGGGCAGTCTTAGGGAATGAGCAGTTCTTC.

With respect to this clone: A junction end diverges from the germline sequence, so it may reflect a read error. The V and J genes are TRBV9 and TRBJ1-4; tentatively, D is TRBD1 (5 bases). Germline V gene sequence: CDR1 SGDLS, CDR2 YYNGEE. This CDR3 has 14 residues. Here the CDR3 reads CASGVGGLDEKLFF. The CDR3 bases are TGTGCCAGCGGCGTGGGGGGACTGGATGAAAAACTGTTTTTT.

The chain carries TRBV14 and TRBJ2-7, with TRBD1 matching 12 bases. Unmatched junction bases numbered 4, after V lost 4 bases and J lost 3 bases. From germline, CDR1 is SGHDN and CDR2 FVKESK. CDR3 size: 15 residues. Here the CDR3 DNA reads TGTGCCAGCAGCCGGGGGACAGGGGGCCACTACGAGCAGTACTTC. This sequence encodes CASSRGTGGHYEQYF.